This passage covers 7 T cell receptor beta chains from one sample sequenced in a study of T-cell reconstitution after alpha-beta-depleted transplantation in children. The library targeted TCRbeta and was prepared with unique molecular identifiers. TCRdb itself ran the PCR reads through MiXCR, one entry per CDR3 protein. This table holds around 580,000 distinct CDR3 sequences, about 21% found once. This specimen was PBMCs, mostly from graft donor cells, taken 360 days after TCRalphabeta/CD19-depleted stem cell transplant. The receptors were gathered from a boy younger than two who had a stem cell transplant for acute myeloid leukemia, so the T cells may come from the graft donor.

In this sample, this clonotype turned up many times. The chain uses TRBV5-1 and TRBJ2-5; 9 bases are shared with TRBD1. The CDR3 has 16 amino acids. Trimming took 4 bases from V and 6 from J; bases not matched to a gene: 13. Germline V CDR1 and CDR2: SGHRS, YFSETQ. CDR3 DNA sequence: TGCGCCAGCAGCCCGGACAGGGGATACACTCATCAGACCCAGTACTTC. Amino acid sequence: CASSPDRGYTHQTQYF.

CDR3 residues: CASSQDGQGLAKNIQYF. Written as DNA, the CDR3 is TGCGCCAGCAGCCAAGATGGGCAAGGCCTAGCCAAAAACATTCAGTACTTC. The J gene is TRBJ2-4, the V gene TRBV4-3; D ambiguous. Germline CDR1 and CDR2: LGHNA and YSLEER. The CDR3 has 17 residues. V was trimmed by 0 bases and J by 0 bases, leaving 12 bases between them.

This clonotype was seen only a few times. The chain carries TRBV20-1 and TRBJ1-6, with 9 bases fitting TRBD1. The CDR3 covers 15 residues. The germline CDR1 and CDR2 sequences are DFQATT and SNEGSKA (reference sequence). The V gene end was trimmed by 2 bases and the J gene end by 8 bases; junction bases not matched to a gene: 7. The CDR3 sequence is CSARKYRDRDSPLHF. The CDR3 DNA is TGCAGTGCTAGAAAGTACCGGGACAGGGATTCACCCCTCCACTTT.

This chain links TRBV4-2 with TRBJ1-1, with D perhaps TRBD1 (5 bases). Germline loops: CDR1 LGHNA, CDR2 YNFKEQ. V was trimmed by 0 bases and J by 0 bases, leaving 8 bases between them. The CDR3 extends over 15 amino acids. The CDR3 coding sequence is TGTGCCAGCAGCCAAGAGGTAGGGGTGAACACTGAAGCTTTCTTT. Translation: CASSQEVGVNTEAFF.

This clonotype showed up many times. This chain uses TRBV29-1 with TRBJ2-1; possibly TRBD1 for D (5 bases). Germline CDR1 and CDR2: SQVTM and ANQGSEA. Trimming stripped 8 bases from V and 4 bases from J, with 15 bases between. The CDR3 has 13 residues. The CDR3 DNA sequence: TGCAGCTCTTCCCGACAGTCGTACAATGAGCAGTTCTTC. The encoded protein is CSSSRQSYNEQFF.

This clonotype was detected a few times. The chain combines TRBV2 with TRBJ2-3, with 8 bases matching TRBD2. The CDR3 length is 11 residues. The J segment lost 6 bases and the V segment lost 10 bases, leaving 3 bases of the junction unmatched. Germline assignment: CDR1 SNHLY and CDR2 FYNNEI. In DNA form, the CDR3 reads TGTGCCACAATAGCGGGGGATACGCAGTATTTT. Protein product: CATIAGDTQYF.

The V and J genes are TRBV20-1 and TRBJ2-5; TRBD2 aligns across 11 bases. The germline gives CDR1 DFQATT, CDR2 SNEGSKA (reference sequence). The CDR3 is 18 amino acids. The junction had 20 bases not matched to a gene; V was cut back by 6 bases and J by 5 bases. Here the CDR3 reads CSAPPAWGTSGVLETQYF. For the CDR3, the DNA is TGCAGTGCGCCCCCGGCATGGGGGACTAGCGGTGTTTTGGAGACCCAGTACTTC.